Listed below are T cell receptor beta chains from one sample, sequenced in a study of T-cell memory formation after mild COVID-19. MiXCR was run by TCRdb on the 5' RACE reads, yielding one entry per CDR3 protein. Of about 320,000 distinct CDR3 sequences in the sample, around 15% are singletons; the top ten hold around 20%. The sequenced sample consisted of PBMCs or a T cell subset sorted from them (not recorded which). The receptor source for this set is a man between 18 and 29 years old who had mild COVID-19 (a few samples of this study predate the infection). Cell type and time point are not known. Each CDR3 is given with its conserved first and last residue. The D gene is left open where the match is weak. The size field is filled for only some rows; it gives once, few, many or a size class.

TGTGCCAGCAGCTTTCACAGGGAAGAGACCCAGTACTTC | CASSFHREETQYF | . | TRBV7-2 | few | TRBJ2-5
TGTGCCAGCAGCCGGGAGGGTGTGCGGGGCAATCAGCCCCAGCATTTT | CASSREGVRGNQPQHF | . | TRBV5-6 | . | TRBJ1-5
TGCGCCAGCAGCCCTACGGGGGGTAGGAATCAGCCCCAGCATTTT | CASSPTGGRNQPQHF | . | TRBV5-1 | few | TRBJ1-5
TGTGCCAGCAGTTACGTACGGCTCACTGAAGCTTTCTTT | CASSYVRLTEAFF | . | TRBV6-5 | few | TRBJ1-1
TGTGCCAGCGGGGGCCGTCGGTACAATGAGCAGTTCTTC | CASGGRRYNEQFF | . | TRBV11-2 | few | TRBJ2-1
TGTGCCAGCACCCAGCGGGGCTCGAACACCGGGGAGCTGTTTTTT | CASTQRGSNTGELFF | TRBD2 | TRBV7-2 | . | TRBJ2-2
TGCGCCAGCAGCCAAGAACGGGGGCTGAGCTACGAGCAGTACTTC | CASSQERGLSYEQYF | . | TRBV4-1 | many | TRBJ2-7
TGTGCCAGCAGTGCCACAGCTAACTATGGCTACACCTTC | CASSATANYGYTF | . | TRBV25-1 | . | TRBJ1-2
TGCAGTGCTAGAGAGGGGTCCCCAGATACGCAGTATTTT | CSAREGSPDTQYF | . | TRBV20-1 | few | TRBJ2-3
TGCAGCGCCCGACCGATATCCACCGGGGAGCTGTTTTTT | CSARPISTGELFF | . | TRBV29-1 | . | TRBJ2-2
TGCGCCAGCAGCTTGGCCCGGCAGGCGGGATACGAGCAGTACTTC | CASSLARQAGYEQYF | . | TRBV5-1 | few | TRBJ2-7
TGTGCCAGCAGTTTGACTAGCGGGGGGGCTAGCTCCTACGAGCAGTACTTC | CASSLTSGGASSYEQYF | TRBD2 | TRBV12-3/TRBV12-4 | . | TRBJ2-7
TGCGCCAGCAGCGCAATGGGGACAGGCAACGGCTACACCTTC | CASSAMGTGNGYTF | TRBD1 | TRBV5-1 | . | TRBJ1-2
TGTGCCAGCAGCCCACAGGTGCCGAGCGTGAACACTGAAGCTTTCTTT | CASSPQVPSVNTEAFF | . | TRBV12-3/TRBV12-4 | . | TRBJ1-1
TGTGCCACCACGCCAAGGACAACAGACACAGATACGCAGTATTTT | CATTPRTTDTDTQYF | . | TRBV12-3/TRBV12-4 | many | TRBJ2-3
TGTGCTAGCAGCCGGTGGTATTTT | CASSRWYF | . | TRBV7-7 | . | TRBJ2-3
TGTGCCACCAGTGATGCGATTAACTATGGCTACACCTTC | CATSDAINYGYTF | . | TRBV24-1 | . | TRBJ1-2
TGTGCCAGCAGCCAAGACATAGGGCAGCCCCAGCATTTT | CASSQDIGQPQHF | . | TRBV7-3 | few | TRBJ1-5
TGTGCCAGCAGCCAATTAACCCGGACACCATTATCGGATGGCTACACCTTC | CASSQLTRTPLSDGYTF | . | TRBV4-2 | many | TRBJ1-2
TGTGCCAGTAGTACGACCGGGACTAGCTTAGAGACCCAGTACTTC | CASSTTGTSLETQYF | TRBD2 | TRBV19 | . | TRBJ2-5
TGTGCCAGCAGATTAAGGCCGGAACAGGGGGCTTACTTGCTTGGCTACACCTTC | CASRLRPEQGAYLLGYTF | TRBD1 | TRBV27 | few | TRBJ1-2
TGCGCCAGCAGCCAAGACCGAGTGCTTTCCTACGAGCAGTACTTC | CASSQDRVLSYEQYF | . | TRBV4-3 | . | TRBJ2-7
TGTGCCAGCAGCCAAGATCGGTTAGGGGAGACCCAGTACTTC | CASSQDRLGETQYF | . | TRBV4-2 | few | TRBJ2-5
TGTGCCACCAGTGATCCGGCAGGGGATCGATATGGCTACACCTTC | CATSDPAGDRYGYTF | . | TRBV24-1 | . | TRBJ1-2
TGTGCCAGCAGCCTAACAGGGGTCTCCCCGATCGCAGATACGCAGTATTTT | CASSLTGVSPIADTQYF | TRBD1 | TRBV7-9 | few | TRBJ2-3
TGTGCCAGCAGCACCCGATCCGGGACAGGGGTAACAGATACGCAGTATTTT | CASSTRSGTGVTDTQYF | TRBD1 | TRBV7-8 | . | TRBJ2-3